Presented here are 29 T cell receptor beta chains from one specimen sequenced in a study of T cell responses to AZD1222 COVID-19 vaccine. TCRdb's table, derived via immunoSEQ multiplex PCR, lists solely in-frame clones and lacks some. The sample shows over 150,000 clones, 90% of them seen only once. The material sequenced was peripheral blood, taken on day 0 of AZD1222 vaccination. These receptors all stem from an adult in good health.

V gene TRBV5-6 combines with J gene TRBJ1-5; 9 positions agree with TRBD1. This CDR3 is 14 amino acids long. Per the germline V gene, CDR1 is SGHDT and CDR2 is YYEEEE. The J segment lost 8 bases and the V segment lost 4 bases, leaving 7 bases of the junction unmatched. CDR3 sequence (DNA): TGTGCCAGCAGCAACACAGGGGGCAGGAAGCCCCAGCATTTT. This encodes CASSNTGGRKPQHF.

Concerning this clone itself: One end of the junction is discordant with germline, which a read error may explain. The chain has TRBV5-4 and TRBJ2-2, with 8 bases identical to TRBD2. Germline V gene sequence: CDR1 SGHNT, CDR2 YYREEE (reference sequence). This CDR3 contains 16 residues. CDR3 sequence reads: CASSSPGLGNAGELFF. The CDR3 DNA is TGTGCCAGCAGCTCCCCGGGACTAGGGAACGCCGGGGAGCTGTTTTTT.

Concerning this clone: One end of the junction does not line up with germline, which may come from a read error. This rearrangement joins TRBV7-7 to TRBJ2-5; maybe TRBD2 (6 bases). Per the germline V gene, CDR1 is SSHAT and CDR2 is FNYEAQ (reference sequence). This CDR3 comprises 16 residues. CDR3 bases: TGTGCTAGCAGCTTACGTTGGGCTAGCGACGAAGAGACCCAGTACTTC. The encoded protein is CASSLRWASDEETQYF.

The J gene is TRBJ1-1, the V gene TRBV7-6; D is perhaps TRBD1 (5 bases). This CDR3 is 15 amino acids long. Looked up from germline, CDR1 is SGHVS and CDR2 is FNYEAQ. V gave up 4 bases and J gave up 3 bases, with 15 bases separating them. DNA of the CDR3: TGTGCCAGCAGCTCGCAGAATGTCAGGGACACTGAAGCTTTCTTT. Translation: CASSSQNVRDTEAFF. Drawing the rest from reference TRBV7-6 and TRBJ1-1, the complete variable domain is GAGVSQSPRYKVTKRGQDVALRCDPISGHVSLYWYRQALGQGPEFLTYFNYEAQQDKSGLPNDRFSAERPEGSISTLTIQRTEQRDSAMYRCASSSQNVRDTEAFFGQGTRLTVV.

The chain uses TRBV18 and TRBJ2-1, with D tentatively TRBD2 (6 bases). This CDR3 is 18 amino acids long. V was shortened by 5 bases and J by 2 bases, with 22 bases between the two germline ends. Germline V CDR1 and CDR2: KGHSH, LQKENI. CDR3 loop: CASSRTGTAGLTYNEQFF. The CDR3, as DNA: TGTGCCAGCTCAAGGACCGGGACGGCGGGGCTGACCTACAATGAGCAGTTCTTC. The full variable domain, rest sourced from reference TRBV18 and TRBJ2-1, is NAGVMQNPRHLVRRRGQEARLRCSPMKGHSHVYWYRQLPEEGLKFMVYLQKENIIDESGMPKERFSAEFPKEGPSILRIQQVVRGDSAAYFCASSRTGTAGLTYNEQFFGPGTRLTVL.

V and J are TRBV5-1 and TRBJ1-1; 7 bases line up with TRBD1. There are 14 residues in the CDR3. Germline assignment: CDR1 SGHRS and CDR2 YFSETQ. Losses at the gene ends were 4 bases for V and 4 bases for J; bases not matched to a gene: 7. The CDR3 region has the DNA TGCGCCAGCAGCATAGGGACAGTTAGCACTGAAGCTTTCTTT. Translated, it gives CASSIGTVSTEAFF.

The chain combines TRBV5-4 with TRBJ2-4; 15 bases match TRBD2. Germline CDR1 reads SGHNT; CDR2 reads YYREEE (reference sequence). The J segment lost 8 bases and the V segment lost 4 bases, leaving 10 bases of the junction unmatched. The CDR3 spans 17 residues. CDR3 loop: CASSIRTSGRAFDIQYF. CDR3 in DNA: TGTGCCAGCAGCATACGGACTAGCGGGAGGGCCTTCGACATTCAGTACTTC.

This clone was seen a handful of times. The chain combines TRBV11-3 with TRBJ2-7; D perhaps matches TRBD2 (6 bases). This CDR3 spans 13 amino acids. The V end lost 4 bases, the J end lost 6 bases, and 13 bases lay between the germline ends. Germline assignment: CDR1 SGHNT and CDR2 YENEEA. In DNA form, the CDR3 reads TGTGCCAGCAGCTCGGGACTGGCCGCCGAGCAGTACTTC. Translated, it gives CASSSGLAAEQYF.

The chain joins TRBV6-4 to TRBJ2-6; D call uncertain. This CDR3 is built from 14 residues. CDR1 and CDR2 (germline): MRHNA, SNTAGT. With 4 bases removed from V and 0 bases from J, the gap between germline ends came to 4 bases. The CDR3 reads CASSVSSGANVLTF. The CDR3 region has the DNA TGTGCCAGCAGTGTTTCCTCTGGGGCCAACGTCCTGACTTTC.

This chain's CDR3 is CAMGGIGDTQYF. CDR3 coding DNA: TGTGCCATGGGGGGAATTGGTGATACGCAGTATTTT. The rearrangement joins TRBV10-3 to TRBJ2-3, with TRBD2 as a possible D gene (6 bases). Deletions cut 9 bases from V and 6 bases from J, with 13 bases between. The CDR3 extends over 12 amino acids. Germline V gene lookup returns CDR1 ENHRY and CDR2 SYGVKD.

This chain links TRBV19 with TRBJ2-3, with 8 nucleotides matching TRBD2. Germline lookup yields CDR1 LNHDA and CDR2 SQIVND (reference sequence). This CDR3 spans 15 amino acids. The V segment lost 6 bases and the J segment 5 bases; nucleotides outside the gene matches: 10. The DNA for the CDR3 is TGTGCCAGTAGCCCGGGACTAGGGGTTATAGATACGCAGTATTTT. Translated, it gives CASSPGLGVIDTQYF.

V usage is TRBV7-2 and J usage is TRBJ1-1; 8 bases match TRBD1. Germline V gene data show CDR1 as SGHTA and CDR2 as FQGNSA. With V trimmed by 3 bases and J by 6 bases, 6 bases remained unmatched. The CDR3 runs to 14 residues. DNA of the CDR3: TGTGCCAGCAGCTTGCTTGGGACAGGTGCTGAAGCTTTCTTT. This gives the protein CASSLLGTGAEAFF.

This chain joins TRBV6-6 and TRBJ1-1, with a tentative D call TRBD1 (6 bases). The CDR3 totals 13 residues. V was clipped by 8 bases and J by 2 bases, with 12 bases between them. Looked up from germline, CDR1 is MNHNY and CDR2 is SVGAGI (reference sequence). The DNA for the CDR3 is TGTGCCAGCCTGGACAGCCGAAACACTGAAGCTTTCTTT. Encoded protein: CASLDSRNTEAFF.

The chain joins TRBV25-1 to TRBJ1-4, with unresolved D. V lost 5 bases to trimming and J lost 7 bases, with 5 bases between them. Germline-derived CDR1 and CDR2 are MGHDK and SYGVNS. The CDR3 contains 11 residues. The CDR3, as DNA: TGTGCCAGCAGTCGGGGTGAAAAACTGTTTTTT. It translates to CASSRGEKLFF.

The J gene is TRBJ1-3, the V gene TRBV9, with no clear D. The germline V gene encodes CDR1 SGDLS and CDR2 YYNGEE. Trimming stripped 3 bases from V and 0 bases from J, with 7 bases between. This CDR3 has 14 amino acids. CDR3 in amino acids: CASSEVISGNTIYF. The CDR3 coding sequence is TGTGCCAGCAGCGAAGTAATCTCTGGAAACACCATATATTTT.

CDR3 amino acids: CASSLSNTEAFF. DNA for the CDR3: TGTGCCAGCAGTCTTTCGAACACTGAAGCTTTCTTT. The V gene is TRBV7-9, the J gene TRBJ1-1; D remains unclear. The length of the CDR3 is 12 residues. V was shortened by 6 bases and J by 1 base, with 6 bases between the two germline ends. Germline-derived CDR1 and CDR2 are SEHNR and FQNEAQ (reference sequence).

CDR3 region: CASSLSSPVSTDTQYF. The CDR3 coding sequence is TGTGCCAGCAGCTTATCCAGCCCAGTGAGCACAGATACGCAGTATTTT. The chain couples TRBV13 to TRBJ2-3; D ambiguous. V was clipped by 2 bases and J by 0 bases, with 12 bases between them. CDR1 PRHDT and CDR2 FYEKMQ come from the germline V gene (reference sequence). The CDR3 spans 16 residues. Full variable domain (remainder filled in from reference TRBV13 and TRBJ2-3): AAGVIQSPRHLIKEKRETATLKCYPIPRHDTVYWYQQGPGQDPQFLISFYEKMQSDKGSIPDRFSAQQFSDYHSELNMSSLELGDSALYFCASSLSSPVSTDTQYFGPGTRLTVL.

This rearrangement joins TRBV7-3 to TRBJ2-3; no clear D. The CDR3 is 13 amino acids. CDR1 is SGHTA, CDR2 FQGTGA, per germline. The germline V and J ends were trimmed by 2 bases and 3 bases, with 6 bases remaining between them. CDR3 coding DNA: TGTGCCAGCAGCTTAGGTATAACAGATACGCAGTATTTT. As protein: CASSLGITDTQYF.

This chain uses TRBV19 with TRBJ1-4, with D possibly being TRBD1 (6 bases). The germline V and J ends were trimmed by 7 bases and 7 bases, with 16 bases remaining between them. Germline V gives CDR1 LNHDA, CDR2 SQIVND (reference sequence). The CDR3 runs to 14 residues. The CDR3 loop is CASTTGIRSEKLFF. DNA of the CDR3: TGTGCCAGTACCACAGGGATTCGCAGTGAAAAACTGTTTTTT.

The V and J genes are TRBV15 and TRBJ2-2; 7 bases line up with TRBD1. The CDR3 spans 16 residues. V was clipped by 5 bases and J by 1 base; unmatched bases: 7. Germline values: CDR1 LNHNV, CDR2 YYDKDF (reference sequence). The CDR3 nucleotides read TGTGCCACCAGCTTTCCTGGGACAGAGAACACCGGGGAGCTGTTTTTT. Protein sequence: CATSFPGTENTGELFF.

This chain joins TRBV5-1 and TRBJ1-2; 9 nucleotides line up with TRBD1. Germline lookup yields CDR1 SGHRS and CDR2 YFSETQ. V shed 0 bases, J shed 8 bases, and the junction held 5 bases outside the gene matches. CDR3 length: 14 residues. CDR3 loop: CASSLEGQGGGYTF. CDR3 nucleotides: TGCGCCAGCAGCTTGGAGGGACAGGGAGGCGGCTACACCTTC.

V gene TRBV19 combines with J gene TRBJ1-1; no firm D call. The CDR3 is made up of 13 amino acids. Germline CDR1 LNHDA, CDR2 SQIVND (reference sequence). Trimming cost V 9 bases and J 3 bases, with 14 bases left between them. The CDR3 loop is CASRTESYTEAFF. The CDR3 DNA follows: TGTGCCAGCAGGACGGAGTCTTACACTGAAGCTTTCTTT.

For the CDR3, the DNA is TGTGCCAGCAGTGAACATACCCTCGGGGGTACTGAAGCTTTCTTT. Translated, it gives CASSEHTLGGTEAFF. The V and J genes are TRBV2 and TRBJ1-1, with D perhaps TRBD1 (5 bases). V was clipped by 2 bases and J by 5 bases, with 15 bases between them. Germline V CDR1 and CDR2: SNHLY, FYNNEI. The CDR3 is 15 amino acids. The whole variable domain, remainder taken from reference TRBV2 and TRBJ1-1, is EPEVTQTPSHQVTQMGQEVILRCVPISNHLYFYWYRQILGQKVEFLVSFYNNEISEKSEIFDDQFSVERPDGSNFTLKIRSTKLEDSAMYFCASSEHTLGGTEAFFGQGTRLTVV.

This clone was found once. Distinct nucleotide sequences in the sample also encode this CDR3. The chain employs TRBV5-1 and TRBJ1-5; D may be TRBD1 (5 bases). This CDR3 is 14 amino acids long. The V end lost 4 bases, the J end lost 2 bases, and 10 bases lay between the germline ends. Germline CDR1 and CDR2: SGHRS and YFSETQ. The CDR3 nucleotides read TGCGCCAGCAGCCTAGGGACCGGCAATCAGCCCCAGCATTTT. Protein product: CASSLGTGNQPQHF.

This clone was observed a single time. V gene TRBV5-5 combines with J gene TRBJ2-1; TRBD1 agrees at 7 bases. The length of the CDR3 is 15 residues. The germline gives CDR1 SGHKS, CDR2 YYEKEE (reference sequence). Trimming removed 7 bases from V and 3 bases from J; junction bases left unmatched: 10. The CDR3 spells CASRAAGGNYNEQFF. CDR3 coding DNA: TGTGCCAGCCGCGCGGCAGGGGGTAACTACAATGAGCAGTTCTTC. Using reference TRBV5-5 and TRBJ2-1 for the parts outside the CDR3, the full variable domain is DAGVTQSPTHLIKTRGQQVTLRCSPISGHKSVSWYQQVLGQGPQFIFQYYEKEERGRGNFPDRFSARQFPNYSSELNVNALLLGDSALYLCASRAAGGNYNEQFFGPGTRLTVL.

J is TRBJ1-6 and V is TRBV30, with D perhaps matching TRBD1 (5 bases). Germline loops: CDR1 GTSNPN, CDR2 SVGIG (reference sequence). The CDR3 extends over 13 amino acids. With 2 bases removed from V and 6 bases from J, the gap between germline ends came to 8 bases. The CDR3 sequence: CAWSQGANSPLHF. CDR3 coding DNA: TGTGCCTGGAGTCAGGGCGCTAATTCACCCCTCCACTTT.

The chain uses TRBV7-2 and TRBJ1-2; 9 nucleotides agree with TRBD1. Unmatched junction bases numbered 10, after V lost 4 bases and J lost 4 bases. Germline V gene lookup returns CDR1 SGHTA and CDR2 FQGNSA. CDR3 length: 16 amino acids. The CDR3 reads CASSSSLDRGGYGYTF. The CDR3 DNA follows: TGTGCCAGCAGCTCCTCCCTGGACAGGGGAGGCTATGGCTACACCTTC.

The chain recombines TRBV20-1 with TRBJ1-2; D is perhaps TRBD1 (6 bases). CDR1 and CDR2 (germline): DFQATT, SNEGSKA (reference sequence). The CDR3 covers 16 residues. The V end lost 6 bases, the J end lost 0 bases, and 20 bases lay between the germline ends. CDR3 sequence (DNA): TGCAGTGCGAGTATCGGGACACCCTTCGCTAACTATGGCTACACCTTC. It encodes CSASIGTPFANYGYTF.

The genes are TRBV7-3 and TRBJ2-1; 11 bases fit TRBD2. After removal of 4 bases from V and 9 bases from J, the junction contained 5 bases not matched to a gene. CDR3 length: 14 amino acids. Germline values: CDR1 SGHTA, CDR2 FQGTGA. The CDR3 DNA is TGTGCCAGCAGCTCACTAGCGGGAGAGGGTGAGCAGTTCTTC. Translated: CASSSLAGEGEQFF.